This TCR beta chain was identified during a study of response to subunit inactivated influenza vaccine. Study findings and constraints: Only a handful of new T cells, the authors suggested, are recruited with each seasonal influenza vaccination.

V lost 7 bases and J 1 base, leaving 12 bases between the germline ends. The CDR3 is 14 residues long. In its sample, this clonotype was seen a few times. Its antigen is unidentified. In TCRdb, the RT-PCR reads were re-called with MiXCR into one record per CDR3 protein. Found here are around 470,000 distinct CDR3 sequences, more than 7% of them singletons; the top ten hold under 15%. The rearrangement links TRBV12-3 or TRBV12-4 to TRBJ2-3; possibly TRBD1 for D (5 bases). This receptor was taken from a man aged 50-75 years who received an inactivated influenza vaccine. Sequencing was performed on PBMCs from blood, taken roughly 24 months after vaccination. CDR3 sequence (DNA): TGTGCCAGCACTAAGGACAAAGGCACAGATACGCAGTATTTT. Amino acid sequence: CASTKDKGTDTQYF.